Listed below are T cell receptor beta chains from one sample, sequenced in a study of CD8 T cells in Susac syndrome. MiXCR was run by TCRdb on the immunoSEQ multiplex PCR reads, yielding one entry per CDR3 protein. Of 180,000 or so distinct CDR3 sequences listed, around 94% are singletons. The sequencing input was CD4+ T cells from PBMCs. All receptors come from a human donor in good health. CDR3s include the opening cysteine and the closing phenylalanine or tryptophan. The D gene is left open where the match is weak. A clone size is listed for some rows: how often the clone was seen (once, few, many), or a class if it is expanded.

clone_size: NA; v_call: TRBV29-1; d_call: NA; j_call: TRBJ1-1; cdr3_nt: TGCAGCGTTATAGGGCACCTGGGCACGACTGAAGCTTTCTTT; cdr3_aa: CSVIGHLGTTEAFF
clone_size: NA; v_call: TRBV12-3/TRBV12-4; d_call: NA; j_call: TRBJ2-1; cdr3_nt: TGTGCCAGCATCAAAAACTATGAGCAGTTCTTC; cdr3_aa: CASIKNYEQFF
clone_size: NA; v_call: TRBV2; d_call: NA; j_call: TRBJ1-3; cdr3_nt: TGTGCCAGCAGTGTTGGGGGGGCCGGCTCTGGAAACACCATATATTTT; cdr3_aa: CASSVGGAGSGNTIYF
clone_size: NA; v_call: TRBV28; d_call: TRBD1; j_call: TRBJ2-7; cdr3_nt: TGTGCCAGCACCGGGACAGACTACGAGCAGTACTTC; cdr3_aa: CASTGTDYEQYF
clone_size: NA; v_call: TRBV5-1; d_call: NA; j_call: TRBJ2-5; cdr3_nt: TGCGCCACCCGACTCTTCACCTCACAAGAGACCCAGTACTTC; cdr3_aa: CATRLFTSQETQYF
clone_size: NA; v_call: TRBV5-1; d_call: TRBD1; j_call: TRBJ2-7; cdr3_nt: TGCGCCAGCAGCTTTAACAGGGGGCCCTACGAGCAGTACTTC; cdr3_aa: CASSFNRGPYEQYF
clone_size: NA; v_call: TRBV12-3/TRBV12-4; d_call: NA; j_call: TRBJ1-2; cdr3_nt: TGTGCCACCAAAGGAGTACTCTATGGCTACACCTTC; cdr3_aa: CATKGVLYGYTF
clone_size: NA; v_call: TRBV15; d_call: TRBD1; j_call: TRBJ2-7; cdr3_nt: TGTGCCACCAGCGAACCGGGACAGACCTACGAGCAGTACTTC; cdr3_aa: CATSEPGQTYEQYF
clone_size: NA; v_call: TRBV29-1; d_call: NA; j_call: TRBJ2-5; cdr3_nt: TGCAGCGCCGCCCAGCAAGAGACCCAGTACTTC; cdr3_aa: CSAAQQETQYF
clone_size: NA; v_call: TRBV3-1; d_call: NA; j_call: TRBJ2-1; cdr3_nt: TGTGCCAGCAGCCCCTATGGACTCCCCCCGGGAGAGCAGTTCTTC; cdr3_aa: CASSPYGLPPGEQFF
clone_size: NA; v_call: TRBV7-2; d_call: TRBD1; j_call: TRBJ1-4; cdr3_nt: TGTGCCAGCAGCATTCGACAGGGAACAACTAATGAAAAACTGTTTTTT; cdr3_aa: CASSIRQGTTNEKLFF
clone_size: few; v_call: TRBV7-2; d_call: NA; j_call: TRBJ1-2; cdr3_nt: TGTGCCAGCAGCTATGACAGGAACTATGGCTACACCTTC; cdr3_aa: CASSYDRNYGYTF
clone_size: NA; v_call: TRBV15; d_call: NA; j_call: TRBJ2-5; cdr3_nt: TGTGCCACCAGCAGAGATAGGTTGAGCGGTGAGACCCAGTACTTC; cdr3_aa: CATSRDRLSGETQYF
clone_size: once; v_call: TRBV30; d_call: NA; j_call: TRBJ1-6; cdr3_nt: TGTGCCTGGAGTCCTGGGGGAGTAATTTATAATTCACCCCTCCACTTT; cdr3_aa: CAWSPGGVIYNSPLHF
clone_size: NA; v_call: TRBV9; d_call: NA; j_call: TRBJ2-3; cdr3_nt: TGTGCCAGCAGCGTAGGTAATAGTCTTGATACGCAGTATTTT; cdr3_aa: CASSVGNSLDTQYF
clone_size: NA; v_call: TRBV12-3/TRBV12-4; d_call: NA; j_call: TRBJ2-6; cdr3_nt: TGTGCCAGCAGATTGAGGGGTACTGGGGCCAACGTCCTGACTTTC; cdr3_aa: CASRLRGTGANVLTF
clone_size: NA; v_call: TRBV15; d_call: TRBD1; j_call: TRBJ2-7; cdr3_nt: TGTGCCACCAGCAGAGCCGACACCCCGAGACAGGGGCTGTCCTACGAGCAGTACTTC; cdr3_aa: CATSRADTPRQGLSYEQYF
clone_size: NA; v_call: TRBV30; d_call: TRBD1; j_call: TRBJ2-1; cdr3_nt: TGTGCCTGGAGTCCGTGGGACAGGGGTGGTAATGAGCAGTTCTTC; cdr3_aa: CAWSPWDRGGNEQFF
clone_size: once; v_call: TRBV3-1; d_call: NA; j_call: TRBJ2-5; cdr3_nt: TGTGCCAGCAGCCAACCGTGGGCGCCAGAGACCCAGTACTTC; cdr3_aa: CASSQPWAPETQYF
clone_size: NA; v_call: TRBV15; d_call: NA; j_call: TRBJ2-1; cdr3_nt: TGTGCCACCAGCAGGACAGGCTCCTACAATGAGCAGTTCTTC; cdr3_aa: CATSRTGSYNEQFF
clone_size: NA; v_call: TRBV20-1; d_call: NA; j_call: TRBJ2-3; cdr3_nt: TGCAGTGCTAGTAGTACAGGCCGAGATACGCAGTATTTT; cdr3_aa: CSASSTGRDTQYF
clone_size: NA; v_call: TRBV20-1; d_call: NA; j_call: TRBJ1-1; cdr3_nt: TGCAGTGCTAGAGATAGGCGACTCCAATTCGACACTGAAGCTTTCTTT; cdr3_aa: CSARDRRLQFDTEAFF
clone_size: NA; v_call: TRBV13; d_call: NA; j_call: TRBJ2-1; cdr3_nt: TGTGCCAGCAGAGCGAAGGCCTACAATGAGCAGTTCTTC; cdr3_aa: CASRAKAYNEQFF
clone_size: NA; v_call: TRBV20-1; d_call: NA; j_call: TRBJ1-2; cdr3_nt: TGCAGTGCTAGAGTTAACTCCCTCGGCTATGGCTACACCTTC; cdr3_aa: CSARVNSLGYGYTF
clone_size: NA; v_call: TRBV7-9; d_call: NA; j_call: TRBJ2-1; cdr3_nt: TGTGCCAGCAGCTTAGTTGGGCCCATCGTTGAGCAGTTCTTC; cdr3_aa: CASSLVGPIVEQFF
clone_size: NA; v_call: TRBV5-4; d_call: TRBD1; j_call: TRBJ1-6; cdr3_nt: TGTGCCAGCAGTCAACAGGGGATGAATTCACCCCTCCACTTT; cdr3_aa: CASSQQGMNSPLHF
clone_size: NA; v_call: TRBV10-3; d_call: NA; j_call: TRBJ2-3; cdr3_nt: TGTGCCATCAGTGAGCACGGGGTAAATACGCAGTATTTT; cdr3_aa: CAISEHGVNTQYF
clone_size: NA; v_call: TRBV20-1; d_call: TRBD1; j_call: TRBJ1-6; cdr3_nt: TGCAGTGCTAGAGATAGTGTCGCAGGGGGGGATTCACCCCTCCACTTT; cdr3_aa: CSARDSVAGGDSPLHF
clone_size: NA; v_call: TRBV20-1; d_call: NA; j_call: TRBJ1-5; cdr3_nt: TGCAGTGCTAGTAATGGGGGGACACCCTATCAGCCCCAGCATTTT; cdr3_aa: CSASNGGTPYQPQHF
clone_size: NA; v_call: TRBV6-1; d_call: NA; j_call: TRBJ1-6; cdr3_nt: TGTGCCAGCAGTCGGGACTCCTACTCCTATAATTCACCCCTCCACTTT; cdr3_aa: CASSRDSYSYNSPLHF
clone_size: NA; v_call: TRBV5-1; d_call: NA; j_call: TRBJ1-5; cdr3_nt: TGCGCCAGCAGCTTGGGTGCCAGGGGAGAGGGTCAGCCCCAGCATTTT; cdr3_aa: CASSLGARGEGQPQHF
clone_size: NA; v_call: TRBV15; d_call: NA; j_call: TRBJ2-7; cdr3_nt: TGTGCCACCAGCAGAGAGCCGGGACCGAGTTACGAGCAGTACTTC; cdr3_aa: CATSREPGPSYEQYF
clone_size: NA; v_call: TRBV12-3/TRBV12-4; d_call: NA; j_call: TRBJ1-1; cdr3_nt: TGTGCCAGCAGTCTTCGGGTCACAAACACTGAAGCTTTCTTT; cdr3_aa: CASSLRVTNTEAFF
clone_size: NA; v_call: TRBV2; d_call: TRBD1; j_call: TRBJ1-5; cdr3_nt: TGTGCCAGCAGTGATATGGACAGGCCCAATCAGCCCCAGCATTTT; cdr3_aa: CASSDMDRPNQPQHF
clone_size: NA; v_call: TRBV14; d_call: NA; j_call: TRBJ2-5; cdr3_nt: TGTGCCAGCAGCCGTAACTTGGGGGATCAAGAGACCCAGTACTTC; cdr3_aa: CASSRNLGDQETQYF
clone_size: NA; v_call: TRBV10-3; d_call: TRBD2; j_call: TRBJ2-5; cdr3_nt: TGTGCCATCAGTGAACAAACTAGCGGGGGACAGACCCAGTACTTC; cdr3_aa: CAISEQTSGGQTQYF
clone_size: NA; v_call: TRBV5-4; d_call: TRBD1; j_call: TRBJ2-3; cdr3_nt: TGTGCCAGCAGCAGCGGACAGGGAGCAGATACGCAGTATTTT; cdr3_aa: CASSSGQGADTQYF
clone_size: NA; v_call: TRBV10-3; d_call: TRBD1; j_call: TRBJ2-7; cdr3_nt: TGTGCCATCAGTCCGGACAGGGTCTACGAGCAGTACTTC; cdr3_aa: CAISPDRVYEQYF
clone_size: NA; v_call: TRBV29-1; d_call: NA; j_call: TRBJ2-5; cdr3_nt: TGCAGCGTTGAGCGGGGTGTCCAAGAGACCCAGTACTTC; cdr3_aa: CSVERGVQETQYF
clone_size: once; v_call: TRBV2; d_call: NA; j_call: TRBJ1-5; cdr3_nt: TGTGCCAGCAGTGAAGCAGGGAGGAATCAGCCCCAGCATTTT; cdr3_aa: CASSEAGRNQPQHF
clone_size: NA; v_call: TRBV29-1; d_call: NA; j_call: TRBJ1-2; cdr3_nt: TGCAGCGTTGCTGCTAACTATGGCTACACCTTC; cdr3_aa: CSVAANYGYTF
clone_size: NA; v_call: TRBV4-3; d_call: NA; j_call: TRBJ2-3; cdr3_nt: TGCGCCAGCAGCCAAGAAAGAGGCGGGGTCACAGATACGCAGTATTTT; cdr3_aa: CASSQERGGVTDTQYF
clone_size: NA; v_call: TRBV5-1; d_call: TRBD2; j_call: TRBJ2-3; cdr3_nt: TGCGCCAGCAGCTTGGATAGCGGGGGCCCAGATACGCAGTATTTT; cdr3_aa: CASSLDSGGPDTQYF
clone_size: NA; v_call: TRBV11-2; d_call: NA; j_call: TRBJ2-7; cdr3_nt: TGTGCCAGCAGCGCTCGACTGGCCCCACCCGAGCAGTACTTC; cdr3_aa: CASSARLAPPEQYF
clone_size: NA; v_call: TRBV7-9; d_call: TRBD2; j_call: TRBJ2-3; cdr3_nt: TGTGCCAGCAGGGATACGACTAGCGGGAAGCAGTATTTT; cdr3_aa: CASRDTTSGKQYF